This T cell receptor beta chain was sequenced during a study of cytomegalovirus exposure and HLA in healthy donors. Primers for the PCR totalled 60 Vbeta and 13 Jbeta. TCRdb's copy holds only in-frame clones and misses some; the assay was immunoSEQ multiplex PCR. The sample lists 150,000 to 200,000 clones; 77% were seen once. CDR1 is MNHEY and CDR2 is SMNVEV in the germline V gene (reference sequence). V was shortened by 0 bases and J by 5 bases, with 5 bases between the two germline ends. The CDR3 sequence is 13 residues long. Concerning this clone itself: The antigen remains unidentified.

Study conclusions and caveats: At a 0.05 false discovery rate, a later analysis found around 17,000 TCR beta sequences to be associated with HLA alleles.

This TCR came from a woman in her forties in good health and CMV-seropositive. The chain uses TRBV27 and TRBJ1-5, with no clear D. The specimen was PBMCs. The CDR3 region is CASSLSGDQPQHF. For the CDR3, the DNA is TGTGCCAGCAGTTTATCAGGAGATCAGCCCCAGCATTTT.